The 3 T cell receptor beta chains below come from one sample, sequenced in a study of cytomegalovirus exposure and HLA in healthy donors. The table came from immunoSEQ multiplex PCR; TCRdb's copy has only in-frame clones and leaves some out. The repertoire consists of hundreds of thousands of clones, with just over 85% occurring once and the leading ten covering under 0.9%. The specimen was PBMCs. The source of these receptors is a woman aged 18-30 years in good health and CMV-seronegative.

V is TRBV5-1 and J is TRBJ1-1; 7 bases match TRBD1. The V segment lost 0 bases and the J segment 1 base; nucleotides outside the gene matches: 12. Germline-derived CDR1 and CDR2 are SGHRS and YFSETQ. The CDR3 totals 18 residues. The CDR3 sequence: CASSLEGTGALGNTEAFF. DNA of the CDR3: TGCGCCAGCAGCTTGGAGGGAACAGGGGCCCTTGGGAACACTGAAGCTTTCTTT.

The V call is TRBV9, the J call TRBJ1-6; the D is unclear. Deletions cut 3 bases from V and 9 bases from J, with 13 bases between. The CDR3 extends over 14 amino acids. The V gene's germline CDR1 is SGDLS and CDR2 YYNGEE. The CDR3 sequence is CASSEDGGISPLHF. The CDR3 region has the DNA TGTGCCAGCAGCGAGGACGGAGGAATTTCACCCCTCCACTTT.

A single count supports this clone. The chain carries TRBV6-1 and TRBJ1-5, with TRBD1 matching 7 bases. Trimming took 6 bases from V and 5 from J; bases not matched to a gene: 10. Germline values: CDR1 MNHNS, CDR2 SASEGT. This CDR3 contains 15 residues. The CDR3: CASRQFRDRDQPQHF. The CDR3 DNA reads TGTGCCAGCAGGCAGTTCCGGGACAGAGATCAGCCCCAGCATTTT.